This T cell receptor beta chain emerged from a study of T-cell reconstitution after alpha-beta-depleted transplantation in children. Regarding the study as a whole: By about two months after transplant, alpha-beta T cells reportedly arose from several hundred graft clones that had expanded. Newly produced T cells mostly provided counts and TCRbeta diversity after one year, as hyperexpanded clones declined.

A word on this clonotype: No antigen is known for it.

CDR3 length: 15 amino acids. The germline V gene has CDR1 MNHEY and CDR2 SMNVEV (reference sequence). V lost 2 bases to trimming and J lost 4 bases, with 13 bases between them. The library targeted TCRbeta and was prepared with unique molecular identifiers. TCRdb re-called the PCR reads with MiXCR, one entry per CDR3 protein. Here the sample spans about 500,000 distinct CDR3 sequences, roughly an eighth being singletons. The starting material was PBMCs, mostly from graft donor cells, obtained 180 days after TCRalphabeta/CD19-depleted stem cell transplant. V usage is TRBV27 and J usage is TRBJ2-3; possibly TRBD1 for D (5 bases). The TCR originated in a female patient aged 2-9 years who had a stem cell transplant for aplastic anemia, so the T cells may come from the graft donor. CDR3 coding DNA: TGTGCCAGCAGTTTAGTGGGTAGGGGCGCAGATACGCAGTATTTT. Protein sequence: CASSLVGRGADTQYF.